This entry lists 17 T cell receptor beta chains sequenced from one sample in a study of Ad26.COV2.S vaccination and SARS-CoV-2 variants. Method: immunoSEQ multiplex PCR; TCRdb's copy keeps in-frame clones and lacks some. This table holds under 400,000 clones, around 90% found once. Treatment defined: some 20 received Ad26.COV2.S at low or high dose, single or two shots; several received placebo; per-sample allocation not given. Collection of the samples took place on day 63 after the first injection of vaccine or placebo. This specimen consisted of peripheral blood, obtained in a trial of Ad26.COV2.S vaccine versus placebo. These receptors were collected from a person between 18 and 60 years old who received the Ad26.COV2.S COVID-19 vaccine or a placebo.

The table lists this clone with a count of one. The chain uses TRBV5-6 and TRBJ2-7; D is perhaps TRBD1 or TRBD2 (5 bases each). There are 15 residues in the CDR3. Germline CDR1 and CDR2: SGHDT and YYEEEE. V dropped 4 bases and J dropped 2 bases, with 16 bases sitting between them. The CDR3 nucleotides are TGTGCCAGCAGCACCTTCGGGACGGTCCCCTACGAGCAGTACTTC. Encoded protein: CASSTFGTVPYEQYF.

The chain has TRBV13 and TRBJ1-2; D gene uncertain. Germline-derived CDR1 and CDR2 are PRHDT and FYEKMQ (reference sequence). There are 13 residues in the CDR3. V lost 2 bases, J lost 4 bases, and 8 bases lay in between. CDR3 coding DNA: TGTGCCAGCAGCTTAAACGGGTTCTATGGCTACACCTTC. Residues: CASSLNGFYGYTF.

This rearrangement joins TRBV29-1 to TRBJ2-2; the D gene is possibly TRBD1 (6 bases). V was pared by 4 bases and J by 4 bases, with 10 bases between. The CDR3 is 13 amino acids. Germline V gene lookup returns CDR1 SQVTM and CDR2 ANQGSEA. This chain's CDR3 is CSVGGHITGELFF. The CDR3 nucleotides are TGCAGCGTTGGGGGACATATCACCGGGGAGCTGTTTTTT.

The V call is TRBV6-6, the J call TRBJ1-1; no clear D. CDR3 length: 16 residues. CDR1 MNHNY and CDR2 SVGAGI come from the germline V gene (reference sequence). Trimming shortened V by 2 bases and J by 0 bases, and 13 bases separated the two germline ends. CDR3 coding DNA: TGTGCCAGCAGTTACAGGGCCCACCTCGTGAACACTGAAGCTTTCTTT. Translation gives CASSYRAHLVNTEAFF.

The chain employs TRBV19 and TRBJ1-3; D gene unclear. The germline V gene has CDR1 LNHDA and CDR2 SQIVND (reference sequence). CDR3 length: 14 residues. Trimming pared 3 bases from V and 2 bases from J, leaving 8 bases between. The CDR3 loop reads CASSITAAGNTIYF. In DNA, the CDR3 is TGTGCCAGTAGTATTACGGCCGCTGGAAACACCATATATTTT.

The chain uses TRBV5-1 and TRBJ1-4, with a tentative D call TRBD1 (5 bases). CDR1 is SGHRS and CDR2 is YFSETQ in the germline V gene. Trimming left V 1 base short and J 3 bases short, with 16 bases between. There are 17 residues in the CDR3. The CDR3 coding sequence is TGCGCCAGCAGCTTGAACAGGCTTTCTATGTCTAATGAAAAACTGTTTTTT. Translation gives CASSLNRLSMSNEKLFF.

The J gene is TRBJ1-5, the V gene TRBV12-3 or TRBV12-4, with D perhaps matching TRBD1 (6 bases). This CDR3 is 13 amino acids long. V lost 8 bases and J 9 bases, leaving 17 bases between the germline ends. The CDR3 protein is CASGHGGYRPQHF. The CDR3 DNA sequence: TGTGCCAGCGGCCACGGGGGCTATCGGCCCCAGCATTTT.

The CDR3 sequence: CAWSVGQDNSPLHF. The DNA for the CDR3 is TGTGCCTGGAGTGTAGGGCAGGATAATTCACCCCTCCACTTT. The chain joins TRBV30 to TRBJ1-6; D gene ambiguous. Trimming removed 0 bases at V and 5 bases at J, with 8 bases between. In germline, CDR1 is GTSNPN, CDR2 SVGIG (reference sequence). This CDR3 comprises 14 residues.

This sequence joins TRBV5-1 and TRBJ1-4; 7 bases align to TRBD1. J was trimmed by 4 bases and V by 3 bases; bases with no gene match: 12. This CDR3 contains 17 residues. Germline V CDR1 and CDR2: SGHRS, YFSETQ. The CDR3 loop is CASSWGPGGTGNEKLFF. For the CDR3, the DNA is TGCGCCAGCAGCTGGGGACCAGGGGGAACGGGTAATGAAAAACTGTTTTTT.

The gene calls are TRBV5-1 and TRBJ2-2; 9 positions agree with TRBD2. Trimming cost V 1 base and J 5 bases; bases outside gene matches: 6. The CDR3 runs 16 residues. Germline V CDR1 and CDR2: SGHRS, YFSETQ. CDR3 sequence reads: CASSLRLSGGTGELFF. The CDR3 DNA follows: TGCGCCAGCAGCTTGCGCCTTAGCGGGGGTACCGGGGAGCTGTTTTTT. Drawing the rest from reference TRBV5-1 and TRBJ2-2, the complete variable domain is KAGVTQTPRYLIKTRGQQVTLSCSPISGHRSVSWYQQTPGQGLQFLFEYFSETQRNKGNFPGRFSGRQFSNSRSEMNVSTLELGDSALYLCASSLRLSGGTGELFFGEGSRLTVL.

This clone was detected only a few times. The chain carries TRBV12-3 or TRBV12-4 and TRBJ1-5; D remains unclear. The CDR3 extends over 13 amino acids. V gave up 3 bases and J gave up 3 bases, with 6 bases separating them. This chain's CDR3 is CASSLADNQPQHF. The DNA of the CDR3 is TGTGCCAGCAGTTTGGCAGACAATCAGCCCCAGCATTTT.

V usage is TRBV6-5 and J usage is TRBJ1-1, with a tentative D call TRBD1 (6 bases). V was trimmed by 4 bases and J by 10 bases, leaving 13 bases between them. CDR3 length: 12 amino acids. CDR1 and CDR2 from the germline V gene are MNHEY and SVGAGI. The CDR3 sequence is CASSSPTGSAFF. The CDR3 DNA sequence: TGTGCCAGCAGTTCCCCTACAGGGTCAGCTTTCTTT.

This rearrangement joins TRBV9 to TRBJ2-4; tentatively, D is TRBD2 (5 bases). Between the trimmed V and J ends, which lost 0 bases and 1 base, there was a span of 8 bases. This CDR3 comprises 15 residues. Germline CDR1 is SGDLS and CDR2 is YYNGEE. The CDR3 protein is CASSVGTGAKNIQYF. CDR3 bases: TGTGCCAGCAGCGTAGGCACGGGGGCCAAAAACATTCAGTACTTC.

This clone was seen only a few times. CDR3 protein: CATSRTSGEQTQYF. DNA of the CDR3: TGTGCCACCAGCAGGACTAGCGGGGAACAGACCCAGTACTTC. The chain links TRBV15 to TRBJ2-5; TRBD2 matches at 11 bases. The length of the CDR3 is 14 residues. Losses at the gene ends were 3 bases for V and 6 bases for J; bases not matched to a gene: 3. Germline V gene data show CDR1 as LNHNV and CDR2 as YYDKDF (reference sequence).

The sample holds one count of this clone. The chain has TRBV6-1 and TRBJ1-2; D remains ambiguous. This CDR3 comprises 13 residues. Trimming removed 3 bases from V and 5 bases from J, with 10 bases in between. Germline V CDR1 and CDR2: MNHNS, SASEGT. This CDR3 reads CASSDRGLYGYTF. CDR3 in DNA: TGTGCCAGCAGTGATAGAGGCCTTTATGGCTACACCTTC.

The chain joins TRBV3-1 (or the pseudogene TRBV3-2) to TRBJ2-7; tentatively, D is TRBD1 or TRBD2 (6 bases each). Trimming stripped 1 base from V and 2 bases from J, with 21 bases between. The germline V gene has CDR1 LGHDT and CDR2 YNNKEL (reference sequence). The CDR3 spans 18 residues. The CDR3 spells CASSQALGTWTATYEQYF. DNA for the CDR3: TGTGCCAGCAGCCAAGCTCTAGGGACTTGGACAGCCACCTACGAGCAGTACTTC.

V gene TRBV5-5 combines with J gene TRBJ2-1; perhaps TRBD2 as D (5 bases). The CDR3 spans 14 residues. Trimming stripped 2 bases from V and 8 bases from J, with 14 bases between. CDR1 and CDR2 (germline): SGHKS, YYEKEE (reference sequence). The CDR3 reads CASSFYTTRDEQFF. CDR3 nucleotides: TGTGCCAGCAGCTTTTATACCACGAGGGATGAGCAGTTCTTC.